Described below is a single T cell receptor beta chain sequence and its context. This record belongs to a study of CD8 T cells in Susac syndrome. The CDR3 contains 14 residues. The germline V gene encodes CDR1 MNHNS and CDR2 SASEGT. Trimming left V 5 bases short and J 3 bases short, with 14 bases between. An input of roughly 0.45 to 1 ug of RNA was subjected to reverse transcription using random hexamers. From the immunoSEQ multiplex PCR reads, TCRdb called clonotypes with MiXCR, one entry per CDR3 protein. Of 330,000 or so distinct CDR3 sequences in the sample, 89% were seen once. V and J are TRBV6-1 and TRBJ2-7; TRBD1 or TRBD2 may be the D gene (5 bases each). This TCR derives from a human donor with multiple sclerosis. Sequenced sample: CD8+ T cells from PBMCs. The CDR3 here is CASSPRDPGYEQYF. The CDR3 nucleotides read TGTGCCAGCAGTCCCAGGGACCCTGGCTACGAGCAGTACTTC.